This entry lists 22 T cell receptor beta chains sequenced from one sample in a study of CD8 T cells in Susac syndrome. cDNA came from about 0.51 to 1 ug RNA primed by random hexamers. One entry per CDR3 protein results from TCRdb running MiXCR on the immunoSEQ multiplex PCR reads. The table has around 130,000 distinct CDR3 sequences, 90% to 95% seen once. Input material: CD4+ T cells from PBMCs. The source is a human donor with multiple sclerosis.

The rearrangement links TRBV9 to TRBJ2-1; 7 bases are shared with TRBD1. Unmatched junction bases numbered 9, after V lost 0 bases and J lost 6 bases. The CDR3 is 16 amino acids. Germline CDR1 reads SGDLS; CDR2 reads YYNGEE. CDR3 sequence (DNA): TGTGCCAGCAGCGTAGCTAGGGGACAGCCGACCAATGAGCAGTTCTTC. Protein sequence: CASSVARGQPTNEQFF.

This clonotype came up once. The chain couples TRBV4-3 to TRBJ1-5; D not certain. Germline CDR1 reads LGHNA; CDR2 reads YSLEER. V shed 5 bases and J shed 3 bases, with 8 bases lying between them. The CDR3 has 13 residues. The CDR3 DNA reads TGCGCCAGCAGCGAATCCACCAATCAGCCCCAGCATTTT. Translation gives CASSESTNQPQHF.

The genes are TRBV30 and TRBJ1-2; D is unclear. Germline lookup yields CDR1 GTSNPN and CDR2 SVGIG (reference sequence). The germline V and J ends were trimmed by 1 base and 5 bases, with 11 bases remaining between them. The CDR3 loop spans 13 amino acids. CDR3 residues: CAWSAGLTYGYTF. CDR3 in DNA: TGTGCCTGGAGTGCGGGCCTAACGTATGGCTACACCTTC. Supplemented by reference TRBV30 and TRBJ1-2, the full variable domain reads SQTIHQWPATLVQPVGSPLSLECTVEGTSNPNLYWYRQAAGRGLQLLFYSVGIGQISSEVPQNLSASRPQDRQFILSSKKLLLSDSGFYLCAWSAGLTYGYTFGSGTRLTVV.

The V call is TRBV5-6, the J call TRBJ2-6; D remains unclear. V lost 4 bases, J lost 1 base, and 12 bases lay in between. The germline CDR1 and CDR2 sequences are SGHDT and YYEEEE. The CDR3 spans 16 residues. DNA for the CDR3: TGTGCCAGCAGCCAGCGAGCCTTATCTGGGGCCAACGTCCTGACTTTC. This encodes CASSQRALSGANVLTF. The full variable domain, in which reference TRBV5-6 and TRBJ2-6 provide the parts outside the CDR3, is DAGVTQSPTHLIKTRGQQVTLRCSPKSGHDTVSWYQQALGQGPQFIFQYYEEEERQRGNFPDRFSGHQFPNYSSELNVNALLLGDSALYLCASSQRALSGANVLTFGAGSRLTVL.

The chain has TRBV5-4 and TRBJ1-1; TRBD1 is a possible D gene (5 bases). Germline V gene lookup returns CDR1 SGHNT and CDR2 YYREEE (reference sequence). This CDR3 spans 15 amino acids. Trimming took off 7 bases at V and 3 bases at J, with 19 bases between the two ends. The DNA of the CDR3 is TGTGCCAGCTTCCGAGGGTCCGCAGGGTACACTGAAGCTTTCTTT. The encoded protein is CASFRGSAGYTEAFF.

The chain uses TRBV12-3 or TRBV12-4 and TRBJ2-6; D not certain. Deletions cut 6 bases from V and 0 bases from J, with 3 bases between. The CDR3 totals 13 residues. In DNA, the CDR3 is TGTGCCAGCAGCATCTCTGGGGCCAACGTCCTGACTTTC. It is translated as CASSISGANVLTF.

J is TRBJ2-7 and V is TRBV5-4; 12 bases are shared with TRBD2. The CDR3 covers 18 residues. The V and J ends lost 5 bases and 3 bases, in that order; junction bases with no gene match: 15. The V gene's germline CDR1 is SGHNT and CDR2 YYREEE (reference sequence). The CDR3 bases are TGTGCCAGCAGTCCGTCCCCCGTGGGGACTAGCGGGCGCTACGAGCAGTACTTC. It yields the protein CASSPSPVGTSGRYEQYF.

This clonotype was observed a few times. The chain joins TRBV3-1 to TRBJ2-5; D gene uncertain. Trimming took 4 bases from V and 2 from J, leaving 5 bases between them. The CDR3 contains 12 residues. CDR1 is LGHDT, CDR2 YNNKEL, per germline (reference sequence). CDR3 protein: CASSPSQETQYF. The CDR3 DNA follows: TGTGCCAGCAGCCCGTCACAAGAGACCCAGTACTTC.

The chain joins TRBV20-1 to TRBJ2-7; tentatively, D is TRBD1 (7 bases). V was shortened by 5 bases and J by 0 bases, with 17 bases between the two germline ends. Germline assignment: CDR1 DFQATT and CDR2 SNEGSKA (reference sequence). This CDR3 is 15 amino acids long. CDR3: CSAGDPGGSSYEQYF. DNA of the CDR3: TGCAGTGCTGGGGACCCAGGGGGGAGCTCCTACGAGCAGTACTTC.

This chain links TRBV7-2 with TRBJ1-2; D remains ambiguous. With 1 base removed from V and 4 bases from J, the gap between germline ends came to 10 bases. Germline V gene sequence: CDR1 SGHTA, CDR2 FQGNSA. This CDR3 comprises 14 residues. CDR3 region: CASSLGAGIYGYTF. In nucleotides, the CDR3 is TGTGCCAGCAGCTTAGGGGCGGGGATCTATGGCTACACCTTC.

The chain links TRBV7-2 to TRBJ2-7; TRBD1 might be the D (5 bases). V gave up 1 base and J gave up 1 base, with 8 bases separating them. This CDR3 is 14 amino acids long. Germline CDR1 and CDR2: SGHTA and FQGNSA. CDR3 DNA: TGTGCCAGCAGCTTAGGGAGACAGTCCTACGAGCAGTACTTC. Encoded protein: CASSLGRQSYEQYF.

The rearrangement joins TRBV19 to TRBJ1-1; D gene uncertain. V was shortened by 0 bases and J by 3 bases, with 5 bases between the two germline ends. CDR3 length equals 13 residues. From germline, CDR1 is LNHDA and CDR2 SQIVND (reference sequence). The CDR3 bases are TGTGCCAGTAGTATAGATCGCTACACTGAAGCTTTCTTT. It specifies CASSIDRYTEAFF.

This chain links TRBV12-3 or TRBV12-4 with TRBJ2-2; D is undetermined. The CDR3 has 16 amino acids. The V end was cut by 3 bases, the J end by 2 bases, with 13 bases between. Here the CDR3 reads CASSLVGRLNTGELFF. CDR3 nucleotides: TGTGCCAGCAGTTTGGTCGGCAGGTTAAACACCGGGGAGCTGTTTTTT.

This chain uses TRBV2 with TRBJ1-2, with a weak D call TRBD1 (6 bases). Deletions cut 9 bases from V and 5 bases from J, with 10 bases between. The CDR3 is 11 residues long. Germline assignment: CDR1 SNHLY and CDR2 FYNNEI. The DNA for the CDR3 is TGTGCCAGTGCGACAGGATATGGCTACACCTTC. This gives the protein CASATGYGYTF.

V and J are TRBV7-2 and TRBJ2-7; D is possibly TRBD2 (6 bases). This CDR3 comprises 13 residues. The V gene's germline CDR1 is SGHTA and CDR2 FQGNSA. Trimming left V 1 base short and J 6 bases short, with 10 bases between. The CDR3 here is CASSLVWRGEQYF. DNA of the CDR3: TGTGCCAGCAGCTTAGTATGGCGGGGCGAGCAGTACTTC.

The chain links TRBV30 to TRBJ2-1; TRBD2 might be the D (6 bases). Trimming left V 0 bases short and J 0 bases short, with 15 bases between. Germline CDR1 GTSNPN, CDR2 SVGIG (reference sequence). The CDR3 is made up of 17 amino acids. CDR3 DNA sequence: TGTGCCTGGAGTGTAGGGTCTAGCGTGAGCTCCTACAATGAGCAGTTCTTC. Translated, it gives CAWSVGSSVSSYNEQFF.

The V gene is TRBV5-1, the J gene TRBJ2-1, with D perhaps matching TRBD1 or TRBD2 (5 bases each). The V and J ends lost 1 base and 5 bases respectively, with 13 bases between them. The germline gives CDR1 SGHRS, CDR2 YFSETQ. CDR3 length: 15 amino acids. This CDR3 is CASSLYRDPNNEQFF. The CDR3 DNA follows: TGCGCCAGCAGCTTGTATCGGGACCCCAACAATGAGCAGTTCTTC.

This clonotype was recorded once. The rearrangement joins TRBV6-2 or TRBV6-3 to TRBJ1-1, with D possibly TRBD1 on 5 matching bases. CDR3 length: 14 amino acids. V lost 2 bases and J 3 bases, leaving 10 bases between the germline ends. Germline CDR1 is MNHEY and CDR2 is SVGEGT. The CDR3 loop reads CASSYRGRYTEAFF. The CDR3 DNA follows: TGTGCCAGCAGTTACCGGGGCCGCTACACTGAAGCTTTCTTT.

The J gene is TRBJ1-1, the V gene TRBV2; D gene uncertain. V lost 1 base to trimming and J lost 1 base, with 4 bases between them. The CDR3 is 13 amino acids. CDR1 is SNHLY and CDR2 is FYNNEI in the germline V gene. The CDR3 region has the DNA TGTGCCAGCAGTGAAGATCAGAACACTGAAGCTTTCTTT. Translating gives CASSEDQNTEAFF.

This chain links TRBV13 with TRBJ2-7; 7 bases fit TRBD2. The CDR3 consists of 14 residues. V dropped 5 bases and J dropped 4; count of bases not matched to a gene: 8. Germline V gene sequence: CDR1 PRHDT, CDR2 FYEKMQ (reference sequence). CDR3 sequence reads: CASSPGGYLYEQYF. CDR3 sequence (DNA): TGTGCCAGCAGCCCCGGGGGGTATCTGTACGAGCAGTACTTC.

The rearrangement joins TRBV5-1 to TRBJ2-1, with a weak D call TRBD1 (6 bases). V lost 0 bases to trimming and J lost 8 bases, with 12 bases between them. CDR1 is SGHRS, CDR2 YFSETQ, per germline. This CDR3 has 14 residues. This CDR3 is CASSLAQGMDEQFF. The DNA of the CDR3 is TGCGCCAGCAGCTTGGCGCAGGGGATGGATGAGCAGTTCTTC.

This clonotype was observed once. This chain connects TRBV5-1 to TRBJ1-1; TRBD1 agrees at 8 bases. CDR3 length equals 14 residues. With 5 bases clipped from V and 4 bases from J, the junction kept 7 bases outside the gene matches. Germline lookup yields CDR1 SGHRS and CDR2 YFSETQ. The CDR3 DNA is TGCGCCAGCAGTGACGGACAGGGTGGCACTGAAGCTTTCTTT. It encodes CASSDGQGGTEAFF. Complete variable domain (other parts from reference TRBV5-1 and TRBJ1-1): KAGVTQTPRYLIKTRGQQVTLSCSPISGHRSVSWYQQTPGQGLQFLFEYFSETQRNKGNFPGRFSGRQFSNSRSEMNVSTLELGDSALYLCASSDGQGGTEAFFGQGTRLTVV.